These 22 T cell receptor beta chains originate from one sample sequenced in a study of radiotherapy plus CTLA-4 blockade in lung cancer. The repertoire was sequenced with immunoSEQ multiplex PCR; TCRdb's copy has only in-frame clones and lacks some. The repertoire has around 100,000 clones, over 65% of them found once; the top ten carry 3.3%. The starting material was peripheral blood, obtained from a patient treated with radiotherapy plus ipilimumab. The source is a human donor with non-small cell lung cancer that progressed on radiotherapy plus ipilimumab. Some clones in this sample may be carry-over from other donors' samples.

This sequence joins TRBV7-9 and TRBJ1-6, with 8 bases identical to TRBD1. V lost 5 bases to trimming and J lost 6 bases; unmatched junction nucleotides: 3. The CDR3 contains 14 residues. Germline V gene data show CDR1 as SEHNR and CDR2 as FQNEAQ (reference sequence). CDR3 loop: CASSRQGSNSPLHF. The CDR3 bases are TGTGCCAGCAGCCGACAGGGGAGTAATTCACCCCTCCACTTT.

The chain links TRBV27 to TRBJ1-5, with D uncertain. There are 13 residues in the CDR3. Looked up from germline, CDR1 is MNHEY and CDR2 is SMNVEV (reference sequence). Trimming removed 3 bases at V and 5 bases at J, with 8 bases between. CDR3 protein: CASSFGGDQPQHF. The CDR3 coding sequence is TGTGCCAGCAGTTTTGGCGGGGATCAGCCCCAGCATTTT.

With respect to this clone: The germline gene is not matched at one end of the junction; a read error may be the cause. The rearrangement links TRBV7-7 to TRBJ2-3, with 7 bases fitting TRBD1. There are 14 residues in the CDR3. Germline V gene data show CDR1 as SSHAT and CDR2 as FNYEAQ (reference sequence). CDR3: CASSFGQGTDTQYF. For the CDR3, the DNA is TGTGCTAGCAGCTTCGGACAGGGCACAGATACGCAGTATTTT.

The genes are TRBV7-3 and TRBJ2-5; 8 positions agree with TRBD1. Losses at the gene ends were 5 bases for V and 4 bases for J; bases not matched to a gene: 6. CDR1 SGHTA and CDR2 FQGTGA come from the germline V gene. The CDR3 totals 14 residues. CDR3 nucleotides: TGTGCCAGCAGCCCGACAGGGGTTAGAGAGACCCAGTACTTC. Translation gives CASSPTGVRETQYF.

The rearrangement joins TRBV5-4 to TRBJ1-1, with TRBD1 as a possible D gene (5 bases). The V end was cut by 5 bases, the J end by 1 base, with 15 bases between. Per germline, CDR1 SGHNT and CDR2 YYREEE (reference sequence). The CDR3 totals 15 residues. The CDR3 bases are TGTGCCAGCAGTTCTCCAGGGACCCCGAACACTGAAGCTTTCTTT. Protein: CASSSPGTPNTEAFF. Full variable domain (rest looked up from reference TRBV5-4 and TRBJ1-1): ETGVTQSPTHLIKTRGQQVTLRCSSQSGHNTVSWYQQALGQGPQFIFQYYREEENGRGNFPPRFSGLQFPNYSSELNVNALELDDSALYLCASSSPGTPNTEAFFGQGTRLTVV.

The V gene is TRBV6-6, the J gene TRBJ1-6; 10 bases map to TRBD1. From germline, CDR1 is MNHNY and CDR2 SVGAGI (reference sequence). The CDR3 runs to 15 residues. With 2 bases clipped from V and 9 bases from J, the junction kept 4 bases outside the gene matches. This CDR3 reads CASSYPGTGVSPLHF. CDR3 DNA sequence: TGTGCCAGCAGTTACCCGGGGACAGGGGTTTCACCCCTCCACTTT.

The genes are TRBV5-4 and TRBJ1-6; weak D call: TRBD1 (5 bases). Trimming pared 8 bases from V and 6 bases from J, leaving 15 bases between. Per germline, CDR1 SGHNT and CDR2 YYREEE (reference sequence). The CDR3 runs to 14 residues. CDR3 protein: CARTGDRINSPLHF. As DNA, the CDR3 is TGTGCCAGAACCGGGGACCGGATTAATTCACCCCTCCACTTT.

The chain combines TRBV7-9 with TRBJ1-6, with unresolved D. Trimming cost V 1 base and J 9 bases, with 4 bases left between them. Germline V gene sequence: CDR1 SEHNR, CDR2 FQNEAQ (reference sequence). This CDR3 is built from 12 residues. CDR3 in amino acids: CASSLGVSPLHF. For the CDR3, the DNA is TGTGCCAGCAGCTTAGGTGTTTCACCCCTCCACTTT.

V and J are TRBV5-6 and TRBJ1-3; unclear D gene. CDR3 length equals 12 residues. Trimming pared 0 bases from V and 4 bases from J, leaving 2 bases between. Germline V gene data show CDR1 as SGHDT and CDR2 as YYEEEE. CDR3 loop: CASSLGGNTIYF. CDR3 nucleotides: TGTGCCAGCAGCTTGGGGGGAAACACCATATATTTT. Drawing the rest from reference TRBV5-6 and TRBJ1-3, the complete variable domain is DAGVTQSPTHLIKTRGQQVTLRCSPKSGHDTVSWYQQALGQGPQFIFQYYEEEERQRGNFPDRFSGHQFPNYSSELNVNALLLGDSALYLCASSLGGNTIYFGEGSWLTVV.

There are a few counts of this clone. This rearrangement joins TRBV7-6 to TRBJ1-5, with 7 bases aligning to TRBD1. CDR1 is SGHVS, CDR2 FNYEAQ, per germline. The CDR3 loop spans 17 amino acids. Losses at the gene ends were 5 bases for V and 0 bases for J; bases not matched to a gene: 10. Written as DNA, the CDR3 is TGTGCCAGCAGCCTTTATATTGGGACAGTTAGCAATCAGCCCCAGCATTTT. Protein product: CASSLYIGTVSNQPQHF. Drawing the rest from reference TRBV7-6 and TRBJ1-5, the complete variable domain is GAGVSQSPRYKVTKRGQDVALRCDPISGHVSLYWYRQALGQGPEFLTYFNYEAQQDKSGLPNDRFSAERPEGSISTLTIQRTEQRDSAMYRCASSLYIGTVSNQPQHFGDGTRLSIL.

The chain joins TRBV7-9 to TRBJ1-2; TRBD1 matches at 9 bases. The CDR3 consists of 14 residues. Germline assignment: CDR1 SEHNR and CDR2 FQNEAQ (reference sequence). The junction had 8 bases not matched to a gene; V was cut back by 4 bases and J by 8 bases. CDR3 sequence: CASSSLGTGKGYTF. In DNA form, the CDR3 reads TGTGCCAGCAGCTCACTCGGGACAGGGAAGGGCTACACCTTC.

The V call is TRBV28, the J call TRBJ1-5; 8 bases map to TRBD1. This CDR3 comprises 17 residues. With V trimmed by 6 bases and J by 5 bases, 15 bases remained unmatched. CDR1 is MDHEN and CDR2 is SYDVKM in the germline V gene. The chain's CDR3 is CASSYPLNGQGDQPQHF. DNA for the CDR3: TGTGCCAGCAGCTATCCCCTCAACGGACAGGGCGATCAGCCCCAGCATTTT. Full variable domain (outside the CDR3, taken from reference TRBV28 and TRBJ1-5): DVKVTQSSRYLVKRTGEKVFLECVQDMDHENMFWYRQDPGLGLRLIYFSYDVKMKEKGDIPEGYSVSREKKERFSLILESASTNQTSMYLCASSYPLNGQGDQPQHFGDGTRLSIL.

The J gene is TRBJ2-1, the V gene TRBV9; no firm D call. There are 14 residues in the CDR3. The germline V and J ends were trimmed by 3 bases and 5 bases, with 12 bases remaining between them. Germline V CDR1 and CDR2: SGDLS, YYNGEE. The CDR3 here is CASSGIQRNNEQFF. As DNA, the CDR3 is TGTGCCAGCAGCGGAATACAGAGAAACAATGAGCAGTTCTTC.

The chain combines TRBV2 with TRBJ2-2; 9 positions match TRBD1. Germline V gene data show CDR1 as SNHLY and CDR2 as FYNNEI. Losses at the gene ends were 4 bases for V and 7 bases for J; bases not matched to a gene: 4. The CDR3 loop spans 14 amino acids. The CDR3 DNA reads as TGTGCCAGCAGTGCACAGGGGGCGGGCGGGGAGCTGTTTTTT. It codes for CASSAQGAGGELFF.

The chain combines TRBV18 with TRBJ2-1; D ambiguous. CDR3 length: 14 amino acids. V dropped 4 bases and J dropped 8 bases, with 15 bases sitting between them. Germline loops: CDR1 KGHSH, CDR2 LQKENI. CDR3 sequence (DNA): TGTGCCAGCTCACGAGTTTCCCCCTCGGATGAGCAGTTCTTC. Protein product: CASSRVSPSDEQFF.

J is TRBJ1-1 and V is TRBV4-1; 7 bases line up with TRBD1. Germline V gives CDR1 MGHRA, CDR2 YSYEKL. This CDR3 is 14 amino acids long. V dropped 4 bases and J dropped 6; count of bases not matched to a gene: 8. This CDR3 is CASSPRDSRAEAFF. The DNA of the CDR3 is TGCGCCAGCAGCCCTCGGGACAGTCGAGCTGAAGCTTTCTTT.

CDR3 sequence (DNA): TGCAGCGTTGAGATCGGACAGGGCTATGGCTACACCTTC. Its translation: CSVEIGQGYGYTF. This rearrangement joins TRBV29-1 to TRBJ1-2, with TRBD1 identical over 8 bases. The CDR3 is 13 amino acids. Germline values: CDR1 SQVTM, CDR2 ANQGSEA. Trimming took 3 bases from V and 4 from J; bases not matched to a gene: 4. The full variable domain, its missing parts supplied by reference TRBV29-1 and TRBJ1-2, is SAVISQKPSRDICQRGTSLTIQCQVDSQVTMMFWYRQQPGQSLTLIATANQGSEATYESGFVIDKFPISRPNLTFSTLTVSNMSPEDSSIYLCSVEIGQGYGYTFGSGTRLTVV.

The chain couples TRBV7-2 to TRBJ2-5; TRBD1 matches 7 bases. The germline V gene encodes CDR1 SGHTA and CDR2 FQGNSA. There are 12 residues in the CDR3. V was clipped by 5 bases and J by 11 bases; unmatched bases: 8. The CDR3 DNA reads as TGTGCCAGCAGCCCCGGCTCGGGACAGCAGTACTTC. This sequence encodes CASSPGSGQQYF.

This clone was picked up a small number of times. The V and J genes are TRBV7-8 and TRBJ1-4, with D tentatively TRBD1 (6 bases). This CDR3 comprises 16 residues. The V gene lost 1 base and the J gene lost 5 bases, with 14 bases spanning the gap. Germline V gives CDR1 SGHVS, CDR2 FQNEAQ. CDR3 sequence (DNA): TGTGCCAGCAGCTTAGGCGGGGGGCTTCGAAATGAAAAACTGTTTTTT. Its protein product is CASSLGGGLRNEKLFF.

This chain connects TRBV15 to TRBJ2-1; TRBD2 matches 11 bases. The germline V gene encodes CDR1 LNHNV and CDR2 YYDKDF (reference sequence). The CDR3 runs to 14 residues. The V gene end was trimmed by 0 bases and the J gene end by 14 bases; junction bases not matched to a gene: 6. CDR3 in DNA: TGTGCCACCAGCAGAGAGGCTAGCGGGGGGTTTAAGTTCTTC. Protein: CATSREASGGFKFF.

The genes are TRBV5-5 and TRBJ1-3; no clear D gene. V lost 0 bases and J lost 0, with 13 bases in between. The CDR3 loop spans 17 amino acids. Germline V gene sequence: CDR1 SGHKS, CDR2 YYEKEE (reference sequence). Written as DNA, the CDR3 is TGTGCCAGCAGCTTGGGAGCCCTCCGGAACTCTGGAAACACCATATATTTT. Its protein product is CASSLGALRNSGNTIYF. Full variable domain (missing parts from reference TRBV5-5 and TRBJ1-3): DAGVTQSPTHLIKTRGQQVTLRCSPISGHKSVSWYQQVLGQGPQFIFQYYEKEERGRGNFPDRFSARQFPNYSSELNVNALLLGDSALYLCASSLGALRNSGNTIYFGEGSWLTVV.

CDR3 protein: CASSVETAANTGELFF. The CDR3, as DNA: TGTGCCAGCAGCGTAGAGACGGCCGCGAACACCGGGGAGCTGTTTTTT. The chain uses TRBV9 and TRBJ2-2, with D uncertain. Trimming removed 0 bases from V and 0 bases from J, with 9 bases in between. The CDR3 is made up of 16 amino acids. The germline gives CDR1 SGDLS, CDR2 YYNGEE.